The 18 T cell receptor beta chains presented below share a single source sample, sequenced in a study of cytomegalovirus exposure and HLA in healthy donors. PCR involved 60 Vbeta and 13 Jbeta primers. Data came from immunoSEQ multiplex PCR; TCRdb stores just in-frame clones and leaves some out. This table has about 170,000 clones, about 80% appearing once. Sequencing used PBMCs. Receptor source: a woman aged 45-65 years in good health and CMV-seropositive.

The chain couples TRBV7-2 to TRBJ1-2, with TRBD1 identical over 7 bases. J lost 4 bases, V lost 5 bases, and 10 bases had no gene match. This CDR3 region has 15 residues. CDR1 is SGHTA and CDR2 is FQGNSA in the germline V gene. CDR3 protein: CASSPTRDRSYGYTF. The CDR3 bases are TGTGCCAGCAGCCCCACCCGGGACAGATCCTATGGCTACACCTTC.

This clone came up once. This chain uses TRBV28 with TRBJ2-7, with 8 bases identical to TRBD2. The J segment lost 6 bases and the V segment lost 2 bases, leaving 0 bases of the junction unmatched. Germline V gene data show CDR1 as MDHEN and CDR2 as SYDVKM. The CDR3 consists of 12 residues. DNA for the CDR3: TGTGCCAGCAGTTTAGCGGGGGGCGAGCAGTACTTC. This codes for CASSLAGGEQYF.

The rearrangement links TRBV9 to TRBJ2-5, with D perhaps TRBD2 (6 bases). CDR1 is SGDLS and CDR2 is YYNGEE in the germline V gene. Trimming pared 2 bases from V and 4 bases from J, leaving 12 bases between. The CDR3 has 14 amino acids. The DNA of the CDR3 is TGTGCCAGCAGCGTGGGACGGGGAGGAGAGACCCAGTACTTC. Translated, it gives CASSVGRGGETQYF.

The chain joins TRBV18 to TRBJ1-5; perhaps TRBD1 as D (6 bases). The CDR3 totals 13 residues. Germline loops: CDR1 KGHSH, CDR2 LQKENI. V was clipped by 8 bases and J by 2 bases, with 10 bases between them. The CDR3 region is CASQDSRNQPQHF. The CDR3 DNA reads TGTGCCAGCCAGGACAGTCGCAATCAGCCCCAGCATTTT.

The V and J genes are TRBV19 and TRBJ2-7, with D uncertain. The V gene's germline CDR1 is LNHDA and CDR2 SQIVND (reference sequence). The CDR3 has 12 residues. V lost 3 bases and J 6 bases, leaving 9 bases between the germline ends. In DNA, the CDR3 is TGTGCCAGTAGTATGGGTAGCCGCGAGCAGTACTTC. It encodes CASSMGSREQYF.

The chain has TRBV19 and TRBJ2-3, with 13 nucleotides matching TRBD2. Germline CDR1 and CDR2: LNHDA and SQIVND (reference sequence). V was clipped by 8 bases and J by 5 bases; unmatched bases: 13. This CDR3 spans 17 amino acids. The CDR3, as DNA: TGTGCCAGTTGGGGTGGGGGACGACTAGCGGGAGGAGATACGCAGTATTTT. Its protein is CASWGGGRLAGGDTQYF.

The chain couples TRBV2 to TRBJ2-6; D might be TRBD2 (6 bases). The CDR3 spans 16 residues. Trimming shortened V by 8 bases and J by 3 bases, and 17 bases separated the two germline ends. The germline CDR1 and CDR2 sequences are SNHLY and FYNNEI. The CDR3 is CASLERRGLGANVLTF. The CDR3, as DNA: TGTGCCAGCTTGGAAAGGCGGGGTCTTGGGGCCAACGTCCTGACTTTC.

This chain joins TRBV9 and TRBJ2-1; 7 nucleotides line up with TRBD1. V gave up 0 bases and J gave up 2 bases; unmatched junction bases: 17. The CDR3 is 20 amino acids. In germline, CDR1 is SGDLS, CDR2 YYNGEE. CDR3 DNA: TGTGCCAGCAGCGTAGGGGAGAGGGGGCTCGGAGCCCACCCCTACAATGAGCAGTTCTTC. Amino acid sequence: CASSVGERGLGAHPYNEQFF.

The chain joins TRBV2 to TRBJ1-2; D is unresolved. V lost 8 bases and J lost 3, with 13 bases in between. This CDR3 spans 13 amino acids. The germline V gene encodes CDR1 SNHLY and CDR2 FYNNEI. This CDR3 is CASPPEGHYGYTF. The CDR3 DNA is TGTGCCAGCCCCCCCGAGGGCCACTATGGCTACACCTTC. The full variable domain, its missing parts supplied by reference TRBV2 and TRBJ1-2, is EPEVTQTPSHQVTQMGQEVILRCVPISNHLYFYWYRQILGQKVEFLVSFYNNEISEKSEIFDDQFSVERPDGSNFTLKIRSTKLEDSAMYFCASPPEGHYGYTFGSGTRLTVV.

Here the CDR3 DNA reads TGTGCCAGCAGCTTATACCGGGACAGCTATGGCTACACCTTC. Translation: CASSLYRDSYGYTF. J is TRBJ1-2 and V is TRBV11-2; 7 bases are shared with TRBD1. The CDR3 extends over 14 amino acids. Germline V lookup: CDR1 SGHAT, CDR2 FQNNGV. V trimming: 2 bases; J trimming: 4 bases; junction bases outside the gene matches: 4.

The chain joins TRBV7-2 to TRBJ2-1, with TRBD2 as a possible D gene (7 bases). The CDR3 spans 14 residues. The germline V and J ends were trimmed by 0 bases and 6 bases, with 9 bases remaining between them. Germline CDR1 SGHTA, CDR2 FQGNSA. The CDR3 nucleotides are TGTGCCAGCAGCTTAGCAGGGGGGGTCAATGAGCAGTTCTTC. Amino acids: CASSLAGGVNEQFF.

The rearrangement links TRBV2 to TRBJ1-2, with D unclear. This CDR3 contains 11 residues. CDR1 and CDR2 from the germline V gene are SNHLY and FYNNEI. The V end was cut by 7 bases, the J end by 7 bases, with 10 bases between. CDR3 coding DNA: TGTGCCAGCATGGGCCTCGCTGGCTACACCTTC. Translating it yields CASMGLAGYTF.

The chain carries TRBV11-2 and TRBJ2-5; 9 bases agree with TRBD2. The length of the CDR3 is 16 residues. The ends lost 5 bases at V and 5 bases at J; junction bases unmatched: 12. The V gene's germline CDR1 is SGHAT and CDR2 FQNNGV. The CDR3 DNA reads TGTGCCAGCAGCCTCCAGGGTGCGGGGGGGCCGGAGACCCAGTACTTC. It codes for CASSLQGAGGPETQYF. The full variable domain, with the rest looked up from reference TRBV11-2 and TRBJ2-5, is EAGVAQSPRYKIIEKRQSVAFWCNPISGHATLYWYQQILGQGPKLLIQFQNNGVVDDSQLPKDRFSAERLKGVDSTLKIQPAKLEDSAVYLCASSLQGAGGPETQYFGPGTRLLVL.

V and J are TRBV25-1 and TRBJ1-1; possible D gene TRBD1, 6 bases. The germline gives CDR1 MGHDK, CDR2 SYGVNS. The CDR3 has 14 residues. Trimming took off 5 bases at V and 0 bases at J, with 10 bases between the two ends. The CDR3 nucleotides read TGTGCCAGCAGTAGTACAGGGTTGAACACTGAAGCTTTCTTT. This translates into CASSSTGLNTEAFF.

CDR3 region: CASSPALKLNTEAFF. The CDR3 DNA is TGTGCCAGCTCACCGGCCCTTAAACTGAACACTGAAGCTTTCTTT. The chain joins TRBV18 to TRBJ1-1; D is uncertain. This CDR3 spans 15 amino acids. Looked up from germline, CDR1 is KGHSH and CDR2 is LQKENI. V gave up 3 bases and J gave up 0 bases, with 11 bases separating them.

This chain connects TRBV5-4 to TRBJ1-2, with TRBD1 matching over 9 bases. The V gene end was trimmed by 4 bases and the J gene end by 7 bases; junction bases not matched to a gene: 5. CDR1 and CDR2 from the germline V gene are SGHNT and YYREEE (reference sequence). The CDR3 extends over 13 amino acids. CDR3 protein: CASSQDRGLGYTF. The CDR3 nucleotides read TGTGCCAGCAGCCAGGACAGGGGACTTGGCTACACCTTC.

The CDR3 nucleotides read TGCGCCAGCAGCCAACTGAACATTCAGTACTTC. Protein: CASSQLNIQYF. The gene calls are TRBV4-1 and TRBJ2-4; no clear D gene. Germline-derived CDR1 and CDR2 are MGHRA and YSYEKL. V was trimmed by 2 bases and J by 7 bases, leaving 3 bases between them. CDR3 length: 11 residues.

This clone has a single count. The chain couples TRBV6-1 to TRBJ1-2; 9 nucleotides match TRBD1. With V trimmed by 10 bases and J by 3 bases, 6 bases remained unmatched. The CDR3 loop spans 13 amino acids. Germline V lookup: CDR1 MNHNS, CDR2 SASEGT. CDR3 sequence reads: CATRRDRDYGYTF. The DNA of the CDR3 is TGTGCCACCCGAAGGGACAGGGACTATGGCTACACCTTC.